A single sample is the source of the 25 T cell receptor beta chains below, sequenced in a study of early T cells in non-severe SARS-CoV-2 infection. TCRdb fed the 5' RACE reads into MiXCR, producing one record per CDR3 protein. The sample carries about 64,000 distinct CDR3 sequences, roughly 9% recorded once. Sample: whole blood, taken at baseline. The receptor set was obtained from an adult who was a healthcare worker with PCR-confirmed SARS-CoV-2 infection or an uninfected control (not recorded which).

This clonotype was recorded many times. The chain links TRBV5-4 to TRBJ2-3, with TRBD1 matching 7 bases. Germline lookup yields CDR1 SGHNT and CDR2 YYREEE (reference sequence). Trimming took 3 bases from V and 0 from J; bases not matched to a gene: 4. The CDR3 has 15 residues. In DNA, the CDR3 is TGTGCCAGCAGCTCGGGACAGCCTAGCACAGATACGCAGTATTTT. Amino acids: CASSSGQPSTDTQYF.

This clonotype was found a few times. The rearrangement uses TRBV3-1 and TRBJ2-1; no firm D call. This CDR3 contains 14 residues. Germline CDR1 is LGHDT and CDR2 is YNNKEL (reference sequence). Trimming pared 0 bases from V and 5 bases from J, leaving 8 bases between. Here the CDR3 DNA reads TGTGCCAGCAGCCAAGATCCCCATAACAATGAGCAGTTCTTC. This encodes CASSQDPHNNEQFF.

This clonotype was seen many times. The chain employs TRBV5-1 and TRBJ1-3; no clear D. V was cut by 4 bases and J by 8 bases, with 13 bases left in between. The CDR3 is 13 residues long. CDR1 is SGHRS, CDR2 YFSETQ, per germline. CDR3 nucleotide sequence: TGCGCCAGCAGCCGGGTGTCTATGGACACCATATATTTT. Translation gives CASSRVSMDTIYF.

The J gene is TRBJ2-1, the V gene TRBV6-5; 8 nucleotides line up with TRBD2. Germline lookup yields CDR1 MNHEY and CDR2 SVGAGI. The CDR3 spans 15 residues. V dropped 7 bases and J dropped 6; count of bases not matched to a gene: 11. CDR3 amino acids: CASTGRELAGNEQFF. CDR3 nucleotides: TGTGCCAGCACCGGGAGGGAACTAGCCGGCAATGAGCAGTTCTTC.

A few counts support this clonotype. DNA of the CDR3: TGTGCCAGCACACCGGGGGGGAGCACAGATACGCAGTATTTT. Its protein product is CASTPGGSTDTQYF. The chain carries TRBV12-3 or TRBV12-4 and TRBJ2-3, with 8 positions matching TRBD2. The CDR3 length is 14 residues. The V segment lost 7 bases and the J segment 0 bases; nucleotides outside the gene matches: 3.

The CDR3 DNA reads TGTGCCAGCAGCGTAGATGAGACTAGGTGGGTTTACAATGAGCAGTTCTTC. Translation gives CASSVDETRWVYNEQFF. The chain uses TRBV9 and TRBJ2-1, with D tentatively TRBD2 (6 bases). The V end was cut by 0 bases, the J end by 4 bases, with 17 bases between. Germline V CDR1 and CDR2: SGDLS, YYNGEE. This CDR3 comprises 17 residues.

This clonotype was counted between two and nine times. The gene calls are TRBV7-2 and TRBJ2-7; D gene ambiguous. This CDR3 is built from 13 residues. Germline assignment: CDR1 SGHTA and CDR2 FQGNSA. V was cut by 5 bases and J by 6 bases, with 14 bases left in between. DNA for the CDR3: TGTGCCAGCAGCCCGAGGACCGGCTTCGAGCAGTACTTC. Translation: CASSPRTGFEQYF.

The chain recombines TRBV12-3 or TRBV12-4 with TRBJ2-3; D is possibly TRBD2 (6 bases). Trimming pared 5 bases from V and 4 bases from J, leaving 10 bases between. The CDR3 length is 13 residues. This CDR3 reads CASSQLAADTQYF. In DNA form, the CDR3 reads TGTGCCAGCAGTCAACTAGCTGCAGATACGCAGTATTTT.

This clonotype was detected many times. The junction departs from germline at one end; a sequencing error may be responsible. The genes are TRBV7-7 and TRBJ2-2; no clear D gene. This CDR3 region has 14 residues. Germline CDR1 and CDR2: SSHAT and FNYEAQ (reference sequence). This chain's CDR3 is CASSLQSNTGELFF. The DNA of the CDR3 is TGTGCTAGCAGCCTACAGTCGAACACCGGGGAGCTGTTTTTT.

V and J are TRBV7-8 and TRBJ2-6, with 7 bases identical to TRBD1. This CDR3 is built from 18 residues. Germline V gives CDR1 SGHVS, CDR2 FQNEAQ. V trimming: 5 bases; J trimming: 0 bases; junction bases outside the gene matches: 10. The CDR3 region is CASSGLGTAVSGANVLTF. The CDR3 DNA follows: TGTGCCAGCAGCGGGTTAGGGACAGCCGTCTCTGGGGCCAACGTCCTGACTTTC. Full variable domain (remainder filled in from reference TRBV7-8 and TRBJ2-6): GAGVSQSPRYKVAKRGQDVALRCDPISGHVSLFWYQQALGQGPEFLTYFQNEAQLDKSGLPSDRFFAERPEGSVSTLKIQRTQQEDSAVYLCASSGLGTAVSGANVLTFGAGSRLTVL.

V gene TRBV10-3 combines with J gene TRBJ2-5; TRBD2 matches 9 bases. Germline CDR1 is ENHRY and CDR2 is SYGVKD. V lost 6 bases, J lost 4 bases, and 3 bases stayed unmatched. CDR3 length: 13 amino acids. CDR3 coding DNA: TGTGCCATCAGCCCAGCGGGAGGAGAGACCCAGTACTTC. The encoded protein is CAISPAGGETQYF.

The chain employs TRBV7-8 and TRBJ1-2; TRBD1 matches at 7 bases. This CDR3 has 13 residues. V shed 5 bases, J shed 7 bases, and the junction held 7 bases outside the gene matches. Germline loops: CDR1 SGHVS, CDR2 FQNEAQ. The CDR3 sequence is CASSPTTGLGYTF. CDR3 nucleotide sequence: TGTGCCAGCAGCCCGACGACAGGGCTTGGCTACACCTTC.

The gene calls are TRBV18 and TRBJ2-7; 9 bases are a match to TRBD2. CDR3 length: 14 amino acids. Trimming at V came to 3 bases and at J to 5 bases, leaving 5 bases not matched to a gene. CDR1 KGHSH and CDR2 LQKENI come from the germline V gene. In DNA form, the CDR3 reads TGTGCCAGCTCACCTAGCGGGAGTTTAAACGAGCAGTACTTC. Residues: CASSPSGSLNEQYF.

The rearrangement joins TRBV7-9 to TRBJ2-3, with unresolved D. Germline V gene lookup returns CDR1 SEHNR and CDR2 FQNEAQ (reference sequence). The CDR3 contains 15 residues. The V and J ends lost 8 bases and 2 bases respectively, with 17 bases between them. The CDR3 sequence is CASSLRIADTDTQYF. DNA of the CDR3: TGTGCCAGCTCCCTAAGGATTGCCGACACAGATACGCAGTATTTT.

This clonotype was recorded at least ten times. The genes are TRBV20-1 and TRBJ2-7; 10 bases are shared with TRBD2. Germline values: CDR1 DFQATT, CDR2 SNEGSKA (reference sequence). V shed 2 bases and J 6 bases; nucleotides not matched to a gene: 4. This CDR3 has 13 amino acids. CDR3 in DNA: TGCAGTGCTAGAACTAGCGGGGTCTCCGAGCAGTACTTC. This encodes CSARTSGVSEQYF.

This clonotype was counted many times. The junction departs from germline at one end; a sequencing error may be responsible. The chain has TRBV7-7 and TRBJ2-3, with a tentative D call TRBD1 (6 bases). The CDR3 is 15 amino acids. The germline V gene encodes CDR1 SSHAT and CDR2 FNYEAQ (reference sequence). Here the CDR3 DNA reads TGTGCTAGCAGCCCCCGCAGGGGCCTCACAGATACGCAGTATTTT. It codes for CASSPRRGLTDTQYF.

This clonotype was seen many times. The chain joins TRBV20-1 to TRBJ1-2; maybe TRBD1 (5 bases). Trimming cost V 0 bases and J 2 bases, with 7 bases left between them. CDR1 is DFQATT and CDR2 is SNEGSKA in the germline V gene (reference sequence). There are 13 residues in the CDR3. In nucleotides, the CDR3 is TGCAGTGCTAGAGATTGGGACAACTATGGCTACACCTTC. Protein: CSARDWDNYGYTF.

J is TRBJ2-1 and V is TRBV4-1; maybe TRBD2 (6 bases). The CDR3 is 15 residues long. CDR1 and CDR2 (germline): MGHRA, YSYEKL. V lost 2 bases and J 7 bases, leaving 15 bases between the germline ends. This CDR3 reads CASSQSPGASNEQFF. CDR3 DNA sequence: TGCGCCAGCAGCCAATCTCCGGGAGCGTCTAATGAGCAGTTCTTC.

The chain carries TRBV15 and TRBJ1-1; D gene uncertain. The CDR3 runs to 14 residues. The ends were cut back, 3 bases at V and 3 bases at J, with 11 bases in the middle. CDR1 is LNHNV, CDR2 YYDKDF, per germline (reference sequence). CDR3 residues: CATSRSLDYTEAFF. The CDR3 nucleotides are TGTGCCACCAGCAGGAGCCTCGACTACACTGAAGCTTTCTTT.

This clonotype has at least ten counts. The chain employs TRBV29-1 and TRBJ1-1; D is ambiguous. This CDR3 spans 13 amino acids. The germline CDR1 and CDR2 sequences are SQVTM and ANQGSEA. Trimming took 6 bases from V and 1 from J, leaving 12 bases between them. CDR3 protein: CSVSRTPNTEAFF. The CDR3 DNA reads TGCAGCGTCTCCCGAACTCCGAACACTGAAGCTTTCTTT.

This clonotype was recorded a few times. The genes are TRBV15 and TRBJ2-7; D might be TRBD1 (6 bases). CDR1 LNHNV and CDR2 YYDKDF come from the germline V gene (reference sequence). Deletions cut 0 bases from V and 6 bases from J, with 12 bases between. The CDR3 is 14 amino acids. The chain's CDR3 is CATSRDRQVLEQYF. The CDR3 DNA reads TGTGCCACCAGCAGAGATCGACAGGTGCTCGAGCAGTACTTC.

The genes are TRBV4-2 and TRBJ2-3, with 10 bases lining up with TRBD2. From germline, CDR1 is LGHNA and CDR2 YNFKEQ. The CDR3 is 19 residues long. Unmatched junction bases numbered 11, after V lost 0 bases and J lost 2 bases. This chain's CDR3 is CASSQEIGLAVPYTDTQYF. CDR3 bases: TGTGCCAGCAGCCAAGAAATAGGACTAGCGGTCCCGTACACAGATACGCAGTATTTT.

At least ten counts were recorded for this clonotype. V usage is TRBV3-1 and J usage is TRBJ1-1; the D gene is possibly TRBD1 (5 bases). This CDR3 comprises 13 residues. V dropped 1 base and J dropped 10 bases, with 13 bases sitting between them. CDR1 is LGHDT, CDR2 YNNKEL, per germline (reference sequence). DNA for the CDR3: TGTGCCAGCAGCCAAGCATCCGGGACGGCAGCTTTCTTT. Translation gives CASSQASGTAAFF. Full variable domain (missing parts from reference TRBV3-1 and TRBJ1-1): DTAVSQTPKYLVTQMGNDKSIKCEQNLGHDTMYWYKQDSKKFLKIMFSYNNKELIINETVPNRFSPKSPDKAHLNLHINSLELGDSAVYFCASSQASGTAAFFGQGTRLTVV.

This clonotype was counted ten times or more. V gene TRBV6-4 combines with J gene TRBJ2-3; D perhaps matches TRBD2 (6 bases). V dropped 4 bases and J dropped 3 bases, with 11 bases sitting between them. The CDR3 loop spans 14 amino acids. CDR1 is MRHNA and CDR2 is SNTAGT in the germline V gene. The CDR3 sequence is CASSVASVTDTQYF. CDR3 bases: TGTGCCAGCAGTGTGGCTAGCGTAACAGATACGCAGTATTTT.

The chain links TRBV7-9 to TRBJ2-3; D gene ambiguous. The V end was cut by 8 bases, the J end by 3 bases, with 12 bases between. The CDR3 totals 13 residues. Germline V gene data show CDR1 as SEHNR and CDR2 as FQNEAQ (reference sequence). This CDR3 reads CASVSTLTDTQYF. CDR3 in DNA: TGTGCCAGCGTCAGTACGCTAACAGATACGCAGTATTTT.